The rows below give T cell receptor beta chains drawn from one sample of a study of OX40 agonist ivuxolimab in advanced cancers. The assay was immunoSEQ multiplex PCR, and TCRdb's table has in-frame clones only and misses some. The sample carries just over 95,000 clones, 70% to 90% recorded once. Sequencing was performed on CD4+ or CD8+ T cells sorted from blood, taken in a trial of the OX40 agonist ivuxolimab. The receptors derive from an adult with an advanced solid tumor such as melanoma, head and neck, liver or kidney cancer. The CDR3 runs from the conserved cysteine through the conserved F or W. The order of the fields is J gene, D gene, CDR3 length, V gene, clone size, CDR3 protein, CDR3 DNA. D genes are given only for firm matches. Not every row has a clone size; where given, it reads once, few, many or a size class.

>TRBJ2-3|.|15|TRBV6-6|.
CASNKGGTSTDTQYF
TGTGCCAGCAATAAAGGCGGAACTAGCACAGATACGCAGTATTTT
>TRBJ2-3|TRBD2|16|TRBV14|.
CASSQEREGRTDTQYF
TGTGCCAGCAGCCAAGAAAGGGAGGGCCGGACAGATACGCAGTATTTT
>TRBJ2-5|.|13|TRBV11-2|.
CASSSGLQETQYF
TGTGCCAGCAGCTCCGGACTTCAAGAGACCCAGTACTTC
>TRBJ1-6|.|17|TRBV4-3|.
CASSQYPLGNYNSPLHF
TGCGCCAGCAGCCAATATCCCTTGGGAAACTATAATTCACCCCTCCACTTT
>TRBJ2-2|TRBD2|17|TRBV4-3|.
CASSPWTLAGGGGELFF
TGCGCCAGCAGCCCCTGGACCCTAGCGGGAGGTGGCGGGGAGCTGTTTTTT
>TRBJ2-3|.|13|TRBV30|.
CAWSAPGTDTQYF
TGTGCCTGGAGTGCTCCGGGCACAGATACGCAGTATTTT
>TRBJ2-1|.|14|TRBV4-3|.
CASSQDLVPNEQFF
TGCGCCAGCAGCCAAGATCTTGTCCCGAATGAGCAGTTCTTC
>TRBJ2-7|TRBD1|17|TRBV28|few
CASLGTGALMNPYEQYF
TGTGCCAGCCTTGGTACAGGGGCCTTAATGAATCCCTACGAGCAGTACTTC
>TRBJ2-5|.|15|TRBV7-3|.
CASSPDSARGETQYF
TGTGCCAGCAGCCCGGACAGCGCCAGAGGAGAGACCCAGTACTTC
>TRBJ2-7|.|12|TRBV7-5|once
CASSLVRDEQYF
TGTGCCAGCAGCTTAGTACGGGACGAGCAGTACTTC
>TRBJ2-7|TRBD1|15|TRBV28|.
CASRSDRVRSYEQYF
TGTGCCAGCAGGTCGGACAGGGTAAGGTCCTACGAGCAGTACTTC
>TRBJ2-7|TRBD2|16|TRBV7-9|once
CASSPRSVAGGNEQYF
TGTGCCAGCAGCCCCCGTTCTGTAGCGGGAGGGAACGAGCAGTACTTC
>TRBJ1-2|.|13|TRBV11-3|.
CASSLGNRDHYTF
TGTGCCAGCAGCTTGGGAAACAGGGATCACTACACCTTC